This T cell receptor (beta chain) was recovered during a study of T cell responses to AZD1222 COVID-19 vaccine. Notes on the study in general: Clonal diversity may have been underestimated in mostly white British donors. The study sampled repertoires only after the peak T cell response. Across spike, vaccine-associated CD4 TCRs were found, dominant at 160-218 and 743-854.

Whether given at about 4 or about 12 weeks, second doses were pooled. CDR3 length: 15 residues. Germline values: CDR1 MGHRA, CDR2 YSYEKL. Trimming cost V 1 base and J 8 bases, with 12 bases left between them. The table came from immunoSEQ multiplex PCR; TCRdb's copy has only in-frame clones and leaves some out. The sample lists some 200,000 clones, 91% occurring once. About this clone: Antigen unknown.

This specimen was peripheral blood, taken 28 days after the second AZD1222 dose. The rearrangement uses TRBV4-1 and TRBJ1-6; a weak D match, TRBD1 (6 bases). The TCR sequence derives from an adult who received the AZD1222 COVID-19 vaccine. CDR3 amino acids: CASSQGRGRHSPLHF. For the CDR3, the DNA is TGCGCCAGCAGCCAAGGGAGGGGGAGGCATTCACCCCTCCACTTT.